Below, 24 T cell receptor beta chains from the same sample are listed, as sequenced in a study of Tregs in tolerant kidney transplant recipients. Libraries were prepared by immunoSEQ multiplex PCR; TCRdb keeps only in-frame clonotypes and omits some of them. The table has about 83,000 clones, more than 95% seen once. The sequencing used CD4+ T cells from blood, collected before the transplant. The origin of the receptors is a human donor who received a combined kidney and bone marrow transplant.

The CDR3 reads CASGSWAGELFF. For the CDR3, the DNA is TGTGCTAGCGGGAGCTGGGCCGGGGAGCTGTTTTTT. V usage is TRBV12-5 and J usage is TRBJ2-2; weak D call: TRBD2 (6 bases). This CDR3 is 12 amino acids long. Germline lookup yields CDR1 LGHNT and CDR2 FRNRAP. The germline V and J ends were trimmed by 9 bases and 6 bases, with 11 bases remaining between them.

The CDR3 bases are TGTGCCAGCTTACGGCTAGGCTCAGACAGGGTCACTGAAGCTTTCTTT. As protein: CASLRLGSDRVTEAFF. This chain uses TRBV28 with TRBJ1-1; TRBD1 matches 7 bases. V lost 8 bases and J lost 4; bases outside the gene matches: 16. The CDR3 runs to 16 residues. Per germline, CDR1 MDHEN and CDR2 SYDVKM.

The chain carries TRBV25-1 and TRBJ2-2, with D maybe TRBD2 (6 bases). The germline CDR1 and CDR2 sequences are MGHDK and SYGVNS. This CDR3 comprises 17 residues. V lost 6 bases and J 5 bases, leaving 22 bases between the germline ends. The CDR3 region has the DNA TGTGCCAGCAGAGTAGATCTTTTAGCCGGAGGGACCGGGGAGCTGTTTTTT. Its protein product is CASRVDLLAGGTGELFF.

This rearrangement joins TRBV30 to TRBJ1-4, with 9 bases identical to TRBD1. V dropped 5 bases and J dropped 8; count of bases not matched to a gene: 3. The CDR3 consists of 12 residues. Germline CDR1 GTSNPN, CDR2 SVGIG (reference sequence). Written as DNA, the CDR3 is TGTGCCTGGGGGACAGGGAGGGAAAAACTGTTTTTT. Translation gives CAWGTGREKLFF.

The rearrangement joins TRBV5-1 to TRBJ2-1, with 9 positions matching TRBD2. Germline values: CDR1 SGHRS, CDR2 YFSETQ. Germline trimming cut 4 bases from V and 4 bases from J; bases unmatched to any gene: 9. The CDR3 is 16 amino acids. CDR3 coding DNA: TGCGCCAGCAGCCCCGTCGCGGCGGGGGGGTACAATGAGCAGTTCTTC. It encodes CASSPVAAGGYNEQFF.

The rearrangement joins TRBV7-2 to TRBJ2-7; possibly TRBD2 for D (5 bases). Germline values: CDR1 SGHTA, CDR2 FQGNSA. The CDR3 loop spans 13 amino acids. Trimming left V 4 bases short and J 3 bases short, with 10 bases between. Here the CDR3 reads CASSSVAGYEQYF. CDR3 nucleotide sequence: TGTGCCAGCAGCTCAGTCGCGGGCTACGAGCAGTACTTC.

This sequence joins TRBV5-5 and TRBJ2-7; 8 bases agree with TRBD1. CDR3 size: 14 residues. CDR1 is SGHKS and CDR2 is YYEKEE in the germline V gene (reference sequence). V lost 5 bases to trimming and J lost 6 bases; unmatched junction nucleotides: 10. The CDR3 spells CASSYLRTGSEQYF. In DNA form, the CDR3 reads TGTGCCAGCAGTTACCTCCGGACAGGGAGCGAGCAGTACTTC.

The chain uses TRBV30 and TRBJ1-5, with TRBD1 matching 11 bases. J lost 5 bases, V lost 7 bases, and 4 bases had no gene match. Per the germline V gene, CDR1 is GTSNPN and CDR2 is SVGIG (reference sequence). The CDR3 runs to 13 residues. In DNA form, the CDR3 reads TGTGCCTCAGGACAGGGGGCCGATCAGCCCCAGCATTTT. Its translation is CASGQGADQPQHF.

Here the CDR3 DNA reads TGTGCCAGCAGCCCAGGGGGCGGAAGAGAGACCCAGTACTTC. Translation gives CASSPGGGRETQYF. V usage is TRBV5-4 and J usage is TRBJ2-5, with 8 bases that match TRBD1. The junction had 6 bases not matched to a gene; V was cut back by 4 bases and J by 4 bases. This CDR3 spans 14 amino acids. The V gene's germline CDR1 is SGHNT and CDR2 YYREEE (reference sequence). Filled out from reference TRBV5-4 and TRBJ2-5, the complete variable domain reads ETGVTQSPTHLIKTRGQQVTLRCSSQSGHNTVSWYQQALGQGPQFIFQYYREEENGRGNFPPRFSGLQFPNYSSELNVNALELDDSALYLCASSPGGGRETQYFGPGTRLLVL.

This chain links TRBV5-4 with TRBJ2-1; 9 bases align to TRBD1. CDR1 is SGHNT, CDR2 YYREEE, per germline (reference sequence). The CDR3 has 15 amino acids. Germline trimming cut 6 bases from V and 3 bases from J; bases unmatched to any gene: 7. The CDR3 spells CASTDGTGRYNEQFF. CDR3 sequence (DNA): TGTGCCAGCACCGACGGGACAGGGCGCTACAATGAGCAGTTCTTC.

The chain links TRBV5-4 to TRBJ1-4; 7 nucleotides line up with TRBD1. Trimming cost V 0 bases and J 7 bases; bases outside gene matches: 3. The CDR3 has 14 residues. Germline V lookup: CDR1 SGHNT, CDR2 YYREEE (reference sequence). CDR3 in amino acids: CASSLDRGSEKLFF. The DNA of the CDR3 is TGTGCCAGCAGCTTGGACAGGGGTTCTGAAAAACTGTTTTTT.

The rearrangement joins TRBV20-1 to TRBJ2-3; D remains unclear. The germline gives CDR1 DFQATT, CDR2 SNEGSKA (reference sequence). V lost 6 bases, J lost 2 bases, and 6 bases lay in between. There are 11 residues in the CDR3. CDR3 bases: TGCAGTGCCCTGTACACAGATACGCAGTATTTT. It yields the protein CSALYTDTQYF.

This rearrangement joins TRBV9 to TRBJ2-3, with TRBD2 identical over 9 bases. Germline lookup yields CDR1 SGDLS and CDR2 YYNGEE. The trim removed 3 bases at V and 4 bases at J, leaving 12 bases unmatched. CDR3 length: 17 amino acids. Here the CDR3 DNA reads TGTGCCAGCAGCGCCGTCGATCTAGCGGGGTTCGCAGATACGCAGTATTTT. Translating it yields CASSAVDLAGFADTQYF.

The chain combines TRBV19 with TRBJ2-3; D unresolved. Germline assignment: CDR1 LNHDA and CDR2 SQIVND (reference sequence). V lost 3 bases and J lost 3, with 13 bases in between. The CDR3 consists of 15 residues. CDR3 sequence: CASSISTATTDTQYF. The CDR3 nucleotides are TGTGCCAGTAGTATCTCTACAGCCACAACAGATACGCAGTATTTT.

Written as DNA, the CDR3 is TGTGCCAGCAGCTTGTTCGACAGCTCCATGAACACTGAAGCTTTCTTT. As protein: CASSLFDSSMNTEAFF. The chain links TRBV7-6 to TRBJ1-1; D possibly corresponds to TRBD1 (5 bases). V lost 3 bases and J 0 bases, leaving 14 bases between the germline ends. The CDR3 spans 16 residues. Looked up from germline, CDR1 is SGHVS and CDR2 is FNYEAQ.

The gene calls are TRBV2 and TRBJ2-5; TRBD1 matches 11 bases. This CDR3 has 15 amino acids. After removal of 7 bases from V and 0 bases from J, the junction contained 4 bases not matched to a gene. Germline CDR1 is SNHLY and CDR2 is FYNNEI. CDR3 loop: CASNRDRGYQETQYF. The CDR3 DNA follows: TGTGCCAGCAACCGGGACAGGGGGTACCAAGAGACCCAGTACTTC. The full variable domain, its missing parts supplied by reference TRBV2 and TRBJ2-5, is EPEVTQTPSHQVTQMGQEVILRCVPISNHLYFYWYRQILGQKVEFLVSFYNNEISEKSEIFDDQFSVERPDGSNFTLKIRSTKLEDSAMYFCASNRDRGYQETQYFGPGTRLLVL.

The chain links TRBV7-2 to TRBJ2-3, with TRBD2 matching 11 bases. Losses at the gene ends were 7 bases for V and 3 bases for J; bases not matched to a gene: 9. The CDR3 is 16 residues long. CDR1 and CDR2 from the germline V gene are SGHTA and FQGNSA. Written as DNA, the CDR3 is TGTGCCAGCACCATGTATAGCGGGGGGGGGACAGATACGCAGTATTTT. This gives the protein CASTMYSGGGTDTQYF. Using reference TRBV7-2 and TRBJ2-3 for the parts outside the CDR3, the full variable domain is GAGVSQSPSNKVTEKGKDVELRCDPISGHTALYWYRQSLGQGLEFLIYFQGNSAPDKSGLPSDRFSAERTGGSVSTLTIQRTQQEDSAVYLCASTMYSGGGTDTQYFGPGTRLTVL.

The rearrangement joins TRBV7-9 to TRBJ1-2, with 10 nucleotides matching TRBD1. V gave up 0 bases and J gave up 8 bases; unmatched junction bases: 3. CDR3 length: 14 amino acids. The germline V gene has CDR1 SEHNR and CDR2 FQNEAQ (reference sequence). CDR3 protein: CASSLAGTGDGYTF. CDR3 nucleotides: TGTGCCAGCAGCTTAGCAGGGACAGGGGACGGCTACACCTTC.

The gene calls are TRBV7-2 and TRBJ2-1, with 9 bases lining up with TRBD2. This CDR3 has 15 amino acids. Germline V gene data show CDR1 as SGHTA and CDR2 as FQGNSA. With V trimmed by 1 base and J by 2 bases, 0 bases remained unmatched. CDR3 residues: CASSLGGGAYNEQFF. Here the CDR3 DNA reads TGTGCCAGCAGCTTAGGCGGGGGGGCCTACAATGAGCAGTTCTTC.

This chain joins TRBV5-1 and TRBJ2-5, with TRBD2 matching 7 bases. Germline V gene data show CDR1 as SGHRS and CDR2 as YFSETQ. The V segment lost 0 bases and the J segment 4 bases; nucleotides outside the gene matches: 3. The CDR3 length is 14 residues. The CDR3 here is CASSLGTSAETQYF. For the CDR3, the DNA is TGCGCCAGCAGCTTGGGTACTAGCGCAGAGACCCAGTACTTC. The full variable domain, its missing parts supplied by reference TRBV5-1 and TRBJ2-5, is KAGVTQTPRYLIKTRGQQVTLSCSPISGHRSVSWYQQTPGQGLQFLFEYFSETQRNKGNFPGRFSGRQFSNSRSEMNVSTLELGDSALYLCASSLGTSAETQYFGPGTRLLVL.

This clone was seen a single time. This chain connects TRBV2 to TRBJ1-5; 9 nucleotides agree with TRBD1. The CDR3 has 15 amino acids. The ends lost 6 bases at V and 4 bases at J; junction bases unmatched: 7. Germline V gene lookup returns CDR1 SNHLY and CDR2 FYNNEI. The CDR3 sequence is CASRKDRGPNQPQHF. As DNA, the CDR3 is TGTGCCAGCAGGAAGGACAGGGGACCTAATCAGCCCCAGCATTTT.

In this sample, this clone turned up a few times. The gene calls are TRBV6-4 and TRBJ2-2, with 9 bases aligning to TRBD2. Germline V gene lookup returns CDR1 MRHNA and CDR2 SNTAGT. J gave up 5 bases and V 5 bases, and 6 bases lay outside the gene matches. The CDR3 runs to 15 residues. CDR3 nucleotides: TGTGCCAGCAGTCTACTAGCGGGTCTTACCGGGGAGCTGTTTTTT. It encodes CASSLLAGLTGELFF.

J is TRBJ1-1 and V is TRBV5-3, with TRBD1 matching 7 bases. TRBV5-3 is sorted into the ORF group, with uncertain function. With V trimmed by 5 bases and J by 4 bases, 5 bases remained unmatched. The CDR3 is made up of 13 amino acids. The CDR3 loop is CARRSGGTTEAFF. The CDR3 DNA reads TGTGCCAGAAGATCAGGGGGGACCACTGAAGCTTTCTTT.

This chain's CDR3 is CASSQDPGLLTDTQYF. In DNA, the CDR3 is TGTGCCAGCAGCCAAGACCCGGGACTCCTCACAGATACGCAGTATTTT. J is TRBJ2-3 and V is TRBV4-2, with D possibly TRBD2 on 6 matching bases. Germline-derived CDR1 and CDR2 are LGHNA and YNFKEQ. With 0 bases removed from V and 2 bases from J, the gap between germline ends came to 12 bases. The CDR3 covers 16 residues.